Listed here are 5 T cell receptor beta chains from one sample, sequenced in a study of tumor-infiltrating lymphocytes in primary liver carcinoma. Starting material of about 480 ng total RNA yielded TCR beta cDNA via a constant-region primer. Slightly modified ARM-PCR with three nested multiplex PCR rounds yielded TCR beta libraries. A C-beta reverse primer was combined with TRBV1-TRBV30 forward primers in the first two PCR rounds, and each round had 10 cycles. A single record per CDR3 protein comes from TCRdb applying MiXCR to the multiplex PCR reads. The table has 100,000 or so distinct CDR3 sequences, roughly four fifths seen once. The approximately 20-31 mg bulk tissue piece was not sorted before simultaneous RNA and DNA extraction. Sequencing was done on a sample of liver tumor tissue from sampling region 3. Subset: tumor region T3, left-lateral pole. Receptors originate from a man in his forties with primary liver carcinoma and hepatitis B virus infection.

Note on this clonotype: Just one base apart from a much larger clone, this may be a read error. This sequence joins TRBV30 and TRBJ2-6; no clear D gene. CDR3 size: 16 residues. CDR1 GTSNPN and CDR2 SVGIG come from the germline V gene (reference sequence). CDR3 nucleotide sequence: TGTGCCTGGAGACGGAAGGGTAGCTCTAGGGCCAACGTCCTGACTTTC. This encodes CAWRRKGSSRANVLTF.

Turning to this clonotype: The CDR3 ends on some other residue instead of the conserved phenylalanine or tryptophan, so this is likely a read error. V usage is TRBV4-3 and J usage is TRBJ2-1; no reliable D call. Germline V lookup: CDR1 LGHNA, CDR2 YSLEER. The CDR3 is 16 amino acids. The CDR3 loop is CASSQFPPPADNEQFL. CDR3 coding DNA: TGTGCCAGTAGCCAATTCCCCCCCCCGGCGGACAATGAGCAGTTCTTA.

The sample holds one count of this clonotype. One end of the junction does not line up with germline, which may come from a read error. V is TRBV5-1 and J is TRBJ2-1; 10 bases agree with TRBD2. The germline V gene encodes CDR1 SGHRS and CDR2 YFSETQ. This CDR3 comprises 15 residues. CDR3 DNA: TGCACCAGCAGCTTGGCGGCACTAGCGGGACACGAGCAGTTCTTC. It translates to CTSSLAALAGHEQFF.

About this clonotype: One end of the junction fails to match germline, which may point to a read error. The rearrangement uses TRBV4-3 and TRBJ2-1; the D is unclear. The CDR3 length is 14 residues. The germline CDR1 and CDR2 sequences are LGHNA and YSLEER. CDR3 sequence (DNA): TGTGTCAGCAGCCAGGATCCGGGCCTCCGAGATCTTTTCTTC. Protein: CVSSQDPGLRDLFF.

With regard to this clonotype: One end of the junction fails to match germline, which may point to a read error. This CDR3 reads CSIGLTGELFF. Written as DNA, the CDR3 is TGTAGCATTGGACTCACCGGGGAGCTGTTTTTT. The chain couples TRBV29-1 to TRBJ2-2, with a possible D match to TRBD2 (5 bases). The CDR3 runs 11 residues. Germline CDR1 and CDR2: SQVTM and ANQGSEA.